A single sample gave rise to the 18 T cell receptor beta chains below, sequenced in a study of PD-L1 blockade in urothelial cancer. Time point denoted: peripheral blood 6 weeks after treatment start. Sequencing used immunoSEQ multiplex PCR; TCRdb keeps in-frame clones, though not all of them. The table lists tens of thousands of clones, 88% of them singletons. Source: PBMCs, taken around atezolizumab (anti-PD-L1) treatment. Every receptor here comes from a man between 60 and 70 years old with urothelial cancer.

The chain is built from TRBV19 and TRBJ2-4; 8 bases line up with TRBD2. Germline V gives CDR1 LNHDA, CDR2 SQIVND (reference sequence). The CDR3 loop spans 15 amino acids. V was pared by 10 bases and J by 1 base, with 9 bases of the junction left unmatched. The CDR3 here is CATSSREGAKNIQYF. CDR3 nucleotides: TGTGCCACTTCAAGCCGGGAGGGGGCCAAAAACATTCAGTACTTC.

The gene calls are TRBV19 and TRBJ1-1; 7 positions match TRBD1. The CDR3 length is 15 residues. Germline V gene lookup returns CDR1 LNHDA and CDR2 SQIVND (reference sequence). J was trimmed by 5 bases and V by 2 bases; bases with no gene match: 8. CDR3 loop: CASSIQGVGFTEAFF. Here the CDR3 DNA reads TGTGCCAGTAGTATACAGGGGGTCGGCTTTACTGAAGCTTTCTTT.

The chain joins TRBV11-2 to TRBJ2-1; 10 positions agree with TRBD2. This CDR3 is built from 16 residues. Looked up from germline, CDR1 is SGHAT and CDR2 is FQNNGV. The junction had 9 bases not matched to a gene; V was cut back by 1 base and J by 9 bases. CDR3 sequence (DNA): TGTGCCAGCAGCTTAGCGAGAAGCGGGAGGGCCGGTGAGCAGTTCTTC. This encodes CASSLARSGRAGEQFF.

The genes are TRBV7-2 and TRBJ2-7, with D maybe TRBD2 (6 bases). The CDR3 spans 14 residues. V lost 4 bases and J 4 bases, leaving 14 bases between the germline ends. The germline CDR1 and CDR2 sequences are SGHTA and FQGNSA. The CDR3: CASSSGLGWYEQYF. In DNA, the CDR3 is TGTGCCAGCAGCTCGGGACTCGGCTGGTACGAGCAGTACTTC.

This chain joins TRBV5-4 and TRBJ1-2; weak D call: TRBD1 (5 bases). CDR3 length: 15 residues. Germline V gives CDR1 SGHNT, CDR2 YYREEE (reference sequence). Trimming removed 4 bases from V and 2 bases from J, with 15 bases in between. CDR3 bases: TGTGCCAGCAGCCCACAGGCTCCTAGAAACTATGGCTACACCTTC. This translates into CASSPQAPRNYGYTF.

This chain uses TRBV6-5 with TRBJ1-5; D uncertain. Germline loops: CDR1 MNHEY, CDR2 SVGAGI. The CDR3 extends over 13 amino acids. Trimming left V 2 bases short and J 5 bases short, with 7 bases between. CDR3 sequence reads: CASSYPPDQPQHF. DNA of the CDR3: TGTGCCAGCAGTTACCCCCCAGATCAGCCCCAGCATTTT.

The gene calls are TRBV6-1 and TRBJ2-7; weak D call: TRBD1 (5 bases). The germline CDR1 and CDR2 sequences are MNHNS and SASEGT. The CDR3 has 13 residues. V shed 5 bases and J shed 2 bases, with 10 bases lying between them. CDR3 nucleotides: TGTGCCAGCAGTAGTACAGGTACCTACGAGCAGTACTTC. It encodes CASSSTGTYEQYF.

The chain employs TRBV27 and TRBJ2-5; 12 nucleotides align to TRBD1. CDR3 length: 16 amino acids. From germline, CDR1 is MNHEY and CDR2 SMNVEV (reference sequence). V lost 5 bases, J lost 7 bases, and 11 bases stayed unmatched. CDR3 residues: CASSIGTGGGPGTQYF. DNA for the CDR3: TGTGCCAGCAGTATTGGGACAGGGGGCGGTCCGGGGACCCAGTACTTC.

The chain carries TRBV28 and TRBJ2-7; 8 nucleotides align to TRBD2. The CDR3 spans 15 residues. V dropped 1 base and J dropped 5; count of bases not matched to a gene: 7. CDR1 and CDR2 (germline): MDHEN, SYDVKM. CDR3 DNA sequence: TGTGCCAGCAGTTTATCCAGCGGGAGCAGAAACGAGCAGTACTTC. Encoded protein: CASSLSSGSRNEQYF.

This clone was picked up many times. The CDR3 region is CASSQVDTNTEAFF. The CDR3 coding sequence is TGTGCCAGCAGCCAGGTAGATACGAACACTGAAGCTTTCTTT. This chain joins TRBV4-2 and TRBJ1-1; D unresolved. Germline CDR1 reads LGHNA; CDR2 reads YNFKEQ. Trimming took 3 bases from V and 1 from J, leaving 9 bases between them. The CDR3 contains 14 residues.

The chain links TRBV25-1 to TRBJ2-7; TRBD2 might be the D (6 bases). V shed 3 bases and J shed 6 bases, with 15 bases lying between them. The length of the CDR3 is 14 residues. From germline, CDR1 is MGHDK and CDR2 SYGVNS. The CDR3 nucleotides read TGTGCCAGCAGTGATTCAGTCGGGGGAGGCGAGCAGTACTTC. Translated, it gives CASSDSVGGGEQYF.

V gene TRBV7-6 combines with J gene TRBJ1-1, with TRBD1 matching 7 bases. V dropped 4 bases and J dropped 1; count of bases not matched to a gene: 21. From germline, CDR1 is SGHVS and CDR2 FNYEAQ. The length of the CDR3 is 20 residues. The CDR3 DNA reads TGTGCCAGCAGCTCGATATCGTCCGGGACAGTTATTGGGACGAACACTGAAGCTTTCTTT. Translating it yields CASSSISSGTVIGTNTEAFF.

CDR3 region: CAWTIGRAGSPLHF. The CDR3 DNA reads TGTGCCTGGACAATCGGCAGGGCCGGATCACCCCTCCACTTT. J is TRBJ1-6 and V is TRBV30; a weak D match, TRBD1 (5 bases). V lost 4 bases and J lost 10, with 17 bases in between. The germline V gene has CDR1 GTSNPN and CDR2 SVGIG (reference sequence). This CDR3 comprises 14 residues.

The chain links TRBV10-1 to TRBJ2-1, with D uncertain. The CDR3 runs 14 residues. The ends were cut back, 3 bases at V and 4 bases at J, with 10 bases in the middle. Germline V CDR1 and CDR2: WNHNN, SYGVQD (reference sequence). The CDR3 DNA reads as TGCGCCAGCAGTGAAATATCCCCTTACAATGAGCAGTTCTTC. It encodes CASSEISPYNEQFF.

This clone has a handful of counts. The chain recombines TRBV5-1 with TRBJ2-7, with 7 bases fitting TRBD1. Germline V CDR1 and CDR2: SGHRS, YFSETQ. The CDR3 is 15 amino acids. V dropped 4 bases and J dropped 0; count of bases not matched to a gene: 7. The CDR3 loop is CASSLQGDISYEQYF. CDR3 bases: TGCGCCAGCAGCCTTCAGGGGGACATCTCCTACGAGCAGTACTTC.

J is TRBJ1-5 and V is TRBV2; 8 bases are a match to TRBD1. V lost 6 bases and J lost 6; bases outside the gene matches: 4. CDR3 size: 13 residues. Germline V gives CDR1 SNHLY, CDR2 FYNNEI. The CDR3 nucleotides read TGTGCCAGCAGGGACAGGGTGGGTCAGCCCCAGCATTTT. As protein: CASRDRVGQPQHF.

The genes are TRBV10-3 and TRBJ1-3; D ambiguous. Looked up from germline, CDR1 is ENHRY and CDR2 is SYGVKD. This CDR3 is 11 amino acids long. DNA for the CDR3: TGTGTTGTCGGCGCGGCAAACACCATATATTTT. It translates to CVVGAANTIYF.

V is TRBV13 and J is TRBJ1-3, with D perhaps matching TRBD1 (6 bases). The CDR3 sequence is 16 residues long. The germline gives CDR1 PRHDT, CDR2 FYEKMQ (reference sequence). V shed 4 bases and J shed 0 bases, with 13 bases lying between them. CDR3: CASSSRQAISGNTIYF. The CDR3 DNA follows: TGTGCCAGCAGCTCCCGACAGGCCATCTCTGGAAACACCATATATTTT. The full variable domain, in which reference TRBV13 and TRBJ1-3 provide the parts outside the CDR3, is AAGVIQSPRHLIKEKRETATLKCYPIPRHDTVYWYQQGPGQDPQFLISFYEKMQSDKGSIPDRFSAQQFSDYHSELNMSSLELGDSALYFCASSSRQAISGNTIYFGEGSWLTVV.